Given below is one T cell receptor beta chain in context. Its antigen is unidentified. The stimulus was an HIV-1 Gag 15-mer peptide pool, 1 ug/peptide/mL. Sorted nonresponding memory CD4+ T cells were CD40L-negative, CD69-negative, CD45RO-high. Adults with HIV-1 started suppressive ART while chronically infected. For roughly 19 hours, CD8-depleted PBMCs received anti-CD28/CD49d costimulation, a CD40-blocking antibody and enfuvirtide. The data are from a study of persistence of HIV-infected CD4 T cells. Study information: Suppressive ART had lasted a median of roughly eight years. Study conclusions and caveats: Degenerate expanded CDR3beta sequences were enriched among CMV- and Gag-responding cells.

The immunoSEQ assay was version 4, run in survey mode. The protocol was immunoSEQ multiplex PCR, while the TCRdb copy is restricted to in-frame clones and leaves out a portion. The sample holds 50,000 to 65,000 clones; 70% to 75% are singletons and the top ten take more than 1.5%. This receptor was obtained from an adult man with HIV who was CMV-seropositive. Sample: CD4+ T cells sorted from PBMCs after roughly 18-hour stimulation, taken from a patient who received antiretroviral therapy.

This CDR3 is CASSRQDYGYTF. Here the CDR3 DNA reads TGTGCCAGCAGTAGGCAGGACTATGGCTACACCTTC. This chain links TRBV2 with TRBJ1-2; D unresolved. V was trimmed by 5 bases and J by 3 bases, leaving 7 bases between them. Per the germline V gene, CDR1 is SNHLY and CDR2 is FYNNEI. This CDR3 comprises 12 residues.